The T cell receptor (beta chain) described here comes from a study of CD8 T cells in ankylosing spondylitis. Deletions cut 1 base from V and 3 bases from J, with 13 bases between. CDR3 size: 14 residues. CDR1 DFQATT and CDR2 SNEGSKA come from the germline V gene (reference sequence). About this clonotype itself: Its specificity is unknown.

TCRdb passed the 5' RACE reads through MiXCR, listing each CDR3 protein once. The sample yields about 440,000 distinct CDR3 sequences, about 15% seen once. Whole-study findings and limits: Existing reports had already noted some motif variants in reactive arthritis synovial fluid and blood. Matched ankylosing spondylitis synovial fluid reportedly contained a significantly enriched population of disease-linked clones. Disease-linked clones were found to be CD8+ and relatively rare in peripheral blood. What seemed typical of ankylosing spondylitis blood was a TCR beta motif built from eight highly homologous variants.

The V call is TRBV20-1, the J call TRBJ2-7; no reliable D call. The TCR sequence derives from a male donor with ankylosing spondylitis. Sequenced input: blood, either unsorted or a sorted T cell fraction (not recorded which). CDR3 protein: CSARVVSARYEQYF. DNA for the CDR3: TGCAGTGCTAGAGTCGTGTCAGCTCGCTACGAGCAGTACTTC.